This T cell receptor beta chain comes out of a study of patients and donors after allogeneic stem cell transplantation. TCRdb re-called the RT-PCR reads with MiXCR, one entry per CDR3 protein. This table has about 410,000 distinct CDR3 sequences, around 16% appearing once. The germline gives CDR1 GTSNPN, CDR2 SVGIG (reference sequence). Between the trimmed V and J ends, which lost 2 bases and 7 bases, there was a span of 11 bases. CDR3 length: 12 residues. This clonotype was picked up a small number of times. The sample taken for sequencing was blood, either unsorted or a sorted T cell fraction (not recorded which). This sequence joins TRBV30 and TRBJ1-1, with D maybe TRBD1 (5 bases). The sequence was obtained from a human donor who was either an allogeneic HSCT recipient or a stem cell or donor lymphocyte infusion donor (not recorded which). It is not recorded whose cells these are; they may come from a transplant donor. CDR3 sequence reads: CAWSRGAGEAFF. The DNA of the CDR3 is TGTGCCTGGAGTAGAGGGGCGGGTGAAGCTTTCTTT.